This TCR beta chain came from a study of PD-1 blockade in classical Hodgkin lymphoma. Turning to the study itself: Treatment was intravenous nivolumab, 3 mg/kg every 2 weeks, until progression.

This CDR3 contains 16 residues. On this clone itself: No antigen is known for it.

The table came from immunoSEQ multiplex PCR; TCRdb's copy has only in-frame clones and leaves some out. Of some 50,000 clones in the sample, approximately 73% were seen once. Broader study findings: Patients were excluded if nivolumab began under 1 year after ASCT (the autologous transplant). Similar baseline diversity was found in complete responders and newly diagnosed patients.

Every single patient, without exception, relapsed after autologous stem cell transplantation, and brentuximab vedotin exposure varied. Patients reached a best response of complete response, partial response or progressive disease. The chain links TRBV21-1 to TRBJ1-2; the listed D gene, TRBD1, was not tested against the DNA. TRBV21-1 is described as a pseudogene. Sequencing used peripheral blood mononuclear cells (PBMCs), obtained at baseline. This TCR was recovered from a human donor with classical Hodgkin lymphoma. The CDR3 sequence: CASSGSQGEANYGYTF. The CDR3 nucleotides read TGTGCCAGCAGCGGAAGCCAGGGGGAGGCGAACTATGGCTACACCTTC.